This T cell receptor beta chain was observed in a study of T cells in Graves' hyperthyroidism and ophthalmopathy. The investigators amplified TCR beta CDR3 regions from RNA transcripts. First-round RT-PCR of the TCR CDR3 relied on the HTBI primer set. TCRdb used MiXCR to reprocess the multiplex PCR reads, holding one entry per CDR3 protein. The sample has almost 600,000 distinct CDR3 sequences; roughly 50% are singletons. V was clipped by 6 bases and J by 14 bases, with 23 bases between them. The germline gives CDR1 SNHLY, CDR2 FYNNEI. CDR3 size: 14 residues. Any patient presenting with uncontrolled infection, other autoimmune disease, pregnancy or lactation was left out. Orbital computed tomography and thyroid ultrasound, together with serum TRAb and thyroxine and clinical symptoms, were used for diagnoses.

Sequencing used peripheral blood or thyroid tissue (not recorded which). This sequence was found in a young woman with Graves' hyperthyroidism. This chain uses TRBV2 with TRBJ1-5; weak D call: TRBD1 (5 bases). In nucleotides, the CDR3 is TGTGCCAGCAGAGCAAGGGGTCATAGGGTCTACGAGCATTTT. This encodes CASRARGHRVYEHF.